What follows are 13 T cell receptor beta chains derived from one specimen sequenced in a study of blood T cell repertoires in COVID-19. Produced via immunoSEQ multiplex PCR; TCRdb's table is partial and in-frame only. The table has hundreds of thousands of clones, 81% seen once. The source material was peripheral blood. The receptors shown here come from a woman aged 80 or older with COVID-19, enrolled during active disease.

CDR3 amino acids: CAIGKREGSYNEQFF. The CDR3 region has the DNA TGTGCCATCGGAAAGCGGGAGGGTTCCTACAATGAGCAGTTCTTC. The rearrangement links TRBV10-3 to TRBJ2-1; 10 nucleotides match TRBD2. J gave up 1 base and V 8 bases, and 5 bases lay outside the gene matches. From germline, CDR1 is ENHRY and CDR2 SYGVKD. The CDR3 has 15 residues.

The V gene is TRBV7-9, the J gene TRBJ1-1; a possible D gene is TRBD1 (5 bases). V was shortened by 4 bases and J by 2 bases, with 8 bases between the two germline ends. The germline V gene encodes CDR1 SEHNR and CDR2 FQNEAQ (reference sequence). The CDR3 has 13 residues. Here the CDR3 reads CASSSGLNTEAFF. CDR3 nucleotides: TGTGCCAGCAGCTCGGGACTAAACACTGAAGCTTTCTTT.

This chain uses TRBV12-3 or TRBV12-4 with TRBJ1-5, with TRBD1 as a possible D gene (5 bases). This CDR3 has 13 residues. V was shortened by 5 bases and J by 3 bases, with 8 bases between the two germline ends. The chain's CDR3 is CASSRQINQPQHF. CDR3 bases: TGTGCCAGCAGTCGACAGATCAATCAGCCCCAGCATTTT.

This chain joins TRBV4-2 and TRBJ1-2; 10 positions agree with TRBD1. Germline V gene lookup returns CDR1 LGHNA and CDR2 YNFKEQ. The CDR3 runs 15 residues. V was clipped by 5 bases and J by 4 bases; unmatched bases: 7. The CDR3 region has the DNA TGTGCCAGCAGCAACCGGGACAGGGGAACCTATGGCTACACCTTC. This gives the protein CASSNRDRGTYGYTF.

The chain carries TRBV10-3 and TRBJ2-7; no clear D gene. The CDR3 contains 13 residues. Germline CDR1 and CDR2: ENHRY and SYGVKD. Trimming removed 6 bases at V and 5 bases at J, with 14 bases between. The CDR3 region is CAIRKILGHEQYF. For the CDR3, the DNA is TGTGCCATCAGGAAAATCCTGGGCCACGAGCAGTACTTC.

The CDR3 DNA is TGTGCCACCAGTGATGGGGGCCCCAAAAACATTCAGTACTTC. Its protein product is CATSDGGPKNIQYF. The chain has TRBV24-1 and TRBJ2-4, with D perhaps TRBD1 (6 bases). CDR1 and CDR2 (germline): KGHDR, SFDVKD. V was cut by 3 bases and J by 2 bases, with 7 bases left in between. CDR3 length: 14 amino acids.

The chain combines TRBV12-3 or TRBV12-4 with TRBJ2-7, with 8 bases that match TRBD1. This CDR3 comprises 13 residues. After removal of 6 bases from V and 1 base from J, the junction contained 2 bases not matched to a gene. This CDR3 reads CASSHRGSYEQYF. The CDR3, as DNA: TGTGCCAGCAGCCACAGGGGGTCCTACGAGCAGTACTTC.

V gene TRBV15 combines with J gene TRBJ1-3; weak D call: TRBD1 (5 bases). CDR3 length equals 17 residues. V lost 0 bases, J lost 4 bases, and 16 bases lay in between. Germline lookup yields CDR1 LNHNV and CDR2 YYDKDF (reference sequence). CDR3 DNA sequence: TGTGCCACCAGCAGAGATCAGGGTTCACAACGGGGAAACACCATATATTTT. Translated: CATSRDQGSQRGNTIYF.

In this sample, this clone turned up a few times. This sequence joins TRBV28 and TRBJ1-6, with D unclear. Deletions cut 6 bases from V and 3 bases from J, with 9 bases between. The CDR3 covers 14 residues. Germline lookup yields CDR1 MDHEN and CDR2 SYDVKM. The CDR3 coding sequence is TGTGCCAGCAGGACGGCGGGCTATAATTCACCCCTCCACTTT. It translates to CASRTAGYNSPLHF.

This clone was observed a single time. The V and J genes are TRBV6-6 and TRBJ2-7, with 8 bases matching TRBD1. V shed 5 bases, J shed 2 bases, and the junction held 8 bases outside the gene matches. Germline CDR1 reads MNHNY; CDR2 reads SVGAGI (reference sequence). This CDR3 spans 15 amino acids. The CDR3 DNA reads TGTGCCAGCAGTCGGGGACAGGTCAGCGCCTACGAGCAGTACTTC. It is translated as CASSRGQVSAYEQYF.

The V and J genes are TRBV7-2 and TRBJ2-2; 13 bases are a match to TRBD2. Germline-derived CDR1 and CDR2 are SGHTA and FQGNSA. V was pared by 5 bases and J by 5 bases, with 14 bases of the junction left unmatched. This CDR3 contains 19 residues. CDR3 sequence (DNA): TGTGCCAGCAGCCCCCGACTAGCGGGAGGAACGATAGGAACCGGGGAGCTGTTTTTT. Its protein product is CASSPRLAGGTIGTGELFF.

This clone has a single count. The rearrangement joins TRBV5-1 to TRBJ1-1; 7 bases are a match to TRBD1. Trimming took 4 bases from V and 0 from J; bases not matched to a gene: 6. The length of the CDR3 is 15 residues. The V gene's germline CDR1 is SGHRS and CDR2 YFSETQ. CDR3 loop: CASSGGQTMNTEAFF. CDR3 DNA sequence: TGCGCCAGCAGCGGGGGACAGACAATGAACACTGAAGCTTTCTTT.

Judged by abundance, this clone is medium-sized. The genes are TRBV2 and TRBJ2-1; no clear D gene. Germline V lookup: CDR1 SNHLY, CDR2 FYNNEI. V was cut by 7 bases and J by 5 bases, with 12 bases left in between. The CDR3 has 13 amino acids. CDR3 sequence reads: CASNPPLNNEQFF. CDR3 sequence (DNA): TGTGCCAGCAACCCGCCGCTAAACAATGAGCAGTTCTTC.